This T cell receptor (beta chain) was sequenced for a study of breast tumors, draining lymph nodes, adjacent tissues. Breast cancer patients provided tissue from their axillary draining lymph nodes. Study findings and constraints: Tumor repertoires ranked between lymph nodes and nontumor tissue in diversity, with V and J gene preferences. Data fit most tumor T cells coming from lymph node, expanding in tumor. Luminal-like breast cancer showed significantly greater tumor-nontumor repertoire similarity than basal-like breast cancer did. The lymph node origin of tumor T cells was framed as consistent with a hypothesis, not demonstrated.

For this clonotype: Its specificity is not known.

TCRdb reanalysed the multiplex PCR reads using MiXCR and keeps one entry per CDR3 protein. The sample includes some 150,000 distinct CDR3 sequences, more than 25% of them seen just once. Trimming took 6 bases from V and 1 from J, leaving 12 bases between them. This CDR3 has 15 amino acids. Germline loops: CDR1 MDHEN, CDR2 SYDVKM. This TCR derives from a female donor with breast cancer. Some clones in this sample may be carry-over from other donors' samples. Input material: axillary lymph node tissue. The genes are TRBV28 and TRBJ2-2, with D perhaps matching TRBD2 (5 bases). CDR3 DNA sequence: TGTGCCAGCAGCTTCGGACTGATGAACACCGGGGAGCTGTTTTTT. The encoded protein is CASSFGLMNTGELFF.